The rows below give T cell receptor beta chains drawn from one sample of a study of control samples from healthy donors and cancer patients. TCRdb keeps only in-frame clones here, not all; method: immunoSEQ multiplex PCR. The data show 130,000 or so clones, about nine tenths seen once. Material: blood. These receptors came from a man aged 35-49 years in good health. Each CDR3 is given with its conserved first and last residue. The D gene is left open where the match is weak. Rows may omit the clone size; those that give it use once, few, many or a size class.

CDR3 DNA: TGTGCCAGCACCCGAGGTAATTTGAACACTGAAGCTTTCTTT
CDR3 protein: CASTRGNLNTEAFF
J gene: TRBJ1-1
D gene: NA
V gene: TRBV6-6
clone size: NA

CDR3 DNA: TGTGCCAGCAGCGAAACAGGGGCCAGCAATCAGCCCCAGCATTTT
CDR3 protein: CASSETGASNQPQHF
J gene: TRBJ1-5
D gene: TRBD1
V gene: TRBV7-8
clone size: NA

CDR3 DNA: TGTGCCAGCTCACCCTCCCGGGGGGTCACCTACGAGCAGTACTTC
CDR3 protein: CASSPSRGVTYEQYF
J gene: TRBJ2-7
D gene: TRBD2
V gene: TRBV18
clone size: NA

CDR3 DNA: TGCGCCAGCAGTGAACAGGGGTCCACAGATACGCAGTATTTT
CDR3 protein: CASSEQGSTDTQYF
J gene: TRBJ2-3
D gene: TRBD1
V gene: TRBV10-1
clone size: NA

CDR3 DNA: TGTGCCACCAGTGACTACAGGAGGGTGGGTGGCTACACCTTC
CDR3 protein: CATSDYRRVGGYTF
J gene: TRBJ1-2
D gene: NA
V gene: TRBV24-1
clone size: few

CDR3 DNA: TGTGCCAGCAGCTTAACGCGGACCGGGGAGCTGTTTTTT
CDR3 protein: CASSLTRTGELFF
J gene: TRBJ2-2
D gene: NA
V gene: TRBV7-3
clone size: NA

CDR3 DNA: TGTGCCAGCAGCTTGGATAAGACAGGCCTTGGGCAGTTCTTC
CDR3 protein: CASSLDKTGLGQFF
J gene: TRBJ2-1
D gene: NA
V gene: TRBV7-9
clone size: NA

CDR3 DNA: TGCGCCAGCAGCCAAGATCCCCACAGTCCCTATGGCTACACCTTC
CDR3 protein: CASSQDPHSPYGYTF
J gene: TRBJ1-2
D gene: NA
V gene: TRBV4-3
clone size: NA

CDR3 DNA: TGTGCCAGCAGCTTAAAATGGACAGCCGCCGTGGTCGCCATATATTTT
CDR3 protein: CASSLKWTAAVVAIYF
J gene: TRBJ1-3
D gene: NA
V gene: TRBV11-2
clone size: NA

CDR3 DNA: TGTGCCAGCAGCTTAGTAGGCGGGATCCAAGAGACCCAGTACTTC
CDR3 protein: CASSLVGGIQETQYF
J gene: TRBJ2-5
D gene: NA
V gene: TRBV7-2
clone size: NA

CDR3 DNA: TGTGCCAGCAGCTCCAGCGGGGGGGCGTTTGGTACGCAGTATTTT
CDR3 protein: CASSSSGGAFGTQYF
J gene: TRBJ2-3
D gene: TRBD2
V gene: TRBV7-9
clone size: once

CDR3 DNA: TGTGCCAGCAGCTCTGGGGGGACAGGATTAGATGGCTACACCTTC
CDR3 protein: CASSSGGTGLDGYTF
J gene: TRBJ1-2
D gene: TRBD1
V gene: TRBV7-9
clone size: NA

CDR3 DNA: TGTGCCAGCTCACCAGGGGGCCAGGGTCAGCCCCAGCATTTT
CDR3 protein: CASSPGGQGQPQHF
J gene: TRBJ1-5
D gene: NA
V gene: TRBV18
clone size: NA

CDR3 DNA: TGTGCCAGCTCACCTCGGGACAGGTTAAAAGAGACCCAGTACTTC
CDR3 protein: CASSPRDRLKETQYF
J gene: TRBJ2-5
D gene: TRBD1
V gene: TRBV18
clone size: NA

CDR3 DNA: TGTGCCAGCAGCCATTACGGGACTAGCGACCGGACCCAGTACTTC
CDR3 protein: CASSHYGTSDRTQYF
J gene: TRBJ2-5
D gene: TRBD2
V gene: TRBV3-1/TRBV3-2
clone size: NA

CDR3 DNA: TGTGCCAGCAGTTACTCACAGGGGGCGCAGGAAAAACTGTTTTTT
CDR3 protein: CASSYSQGAQEKLFF
J gene: TRBJ1-4
D gene: TRBD1
V gene: TRBV6-6
clone size: NA

CDR3 DNA: TGTGCCACCAGCAGAGAAAATGGCGGGGGTACTGTGAATGAGCAGTTCTTC
CDR3 protein: CATSRENGGGTVNEQFF
J gene: TRBJ2-1
D gene: TRBD2
V gene: TRBV15
clone size: NA

CDR3 DNA: TGTGCCAGCAGCTCTAGCGGGGGGGCGATAAATGAGCAGTTCTTC
CDR3 protein: CASSSSGGAINEQFF
J gene: TRBJ2-1
D gene: TRBD2
V gene: TRBV13
clone size: few

CDR3 DNA: TGCGCCAGCAGCCAAATAACACAGGGTTCCTACGAGCAGTACTTC
CDR3 protein: CASSQITQGSYEQYF
J gene: TRBJ2-7
D gene: NA
V gene: TRBV4-1
clone size: NA

CDR3 DNA: TGTGCCAGCAGCCACCCCCACGGGACAGTTGAAGCTTTCTTT
CDR3 protein: CASSHPHGTVEAFF
J gene: TRBJ1-1
D gene: TRBD1
V gene: TRBV2
clone size: once

CDR3 DNA: TGCGCCAGCAGCCAAGATTCGGGGGGGGCGTACAATGAGCAGTTCTTC
CDR3 protein: CASSQDSGGAYNEQFF
J gene: TRBJ2-1
D gene: TRBD2
V gene: TRBV4-3
clone size: NA

CDR3 DNA: TGCGCCAGCAGCTCGGCAGGGCTTGGCACTGAAGCTTTCTTT
CDR3 protein: CASSSAGLGTEAFF
J gene: TRBJ1-1
D gene: NA
V gene: TRBV5-1
clone size: NA

CDR3 DNA: TGTGCCAGCAGTGCGACAAGGACTAATAGGGCGACCCAGTACTTC
CDR3 protein: CASSATRTNRATQYF
J gene: TRBJ2-5
D gene: NA
V gene: TRBV27
clone size: NA

CDR3 DNA: TGTGCCAGCAGTACTGGGACGGCGGGAGGAAACACCATATATTTT
CDR3 protein: CASSTGTAGGNTIYF
J gene: TRBJ1-3
D gene: NA
V gene: TRBV6-5
clone size: NA

CDR3 DNA: TGTGCCAGCACGGCGAGCGGGGGGCAGGGAAGGGAGACCCAGTACTTC
CDR3 protein: CASTASGGQGRETQYF
J gene: TRBJ2-5
D gene: TRBD2
V gene: TRBV6-6
clone size: few

CDR3 DNA: TGTGCCAGTAGTTCTCGGACAGGGGACGTCCGGGAGACCCAGTACTTC
CDR3 protein: CASSSRTGDVRETQYF
J gene: TRBJ2-5
D gene: TRBD1
V gene: TRBV19
clone size: NA

CDR3 DNA: TGTGCCACCATGGGACAGATCGATGGCTACACCTTC
CDR3 protein: CATMGQIDGYTF
J gene: TRBJ1-2
D gene: TRBD1
V gene: TRBV6-5
clone size: NA

CDR3 DNA: TGTGCCAGCAGTCCCCAGGGGCGGTCCTACAATGAGCAGTTCTTC
CDR3 protein: CASSPQGRSYNEQFF
J gene: TRBJ2-1
D gene: NA
V gene: TRBV7-7
clone size: NA

CDR3 DNA: TGCGCCAGCAGCCAAGTTTATGACAGATTTATTGGTACAGATACGCAGTATTTT
CDR3 protein: CASSQVYDRFIGTDTQYF
J gene: TRBJ2-3
D gene: NA
V gene: TRBV4-3
clone size: NA

CDR3 DNA: TGTGCCAGCAGCTTGGATGTGGGCGTTACTAACTATGGCTACACCTTC
CDR3 protein: CASSLDVGVTNYGYTF
J gene: TRBJ1-2
D gene: NA
V gene: TRBV5-6
clone size: few

CDR3 DNA: TGTGCCACCAGTGATTCGACCGGGACAGGAAATGAAAAACTGTTTTTT
CDR3 protein: CATSDSTGTGNEKLFF
J gene: TRBJ1-4
D gene: TRBD1
V gene: TRBV24-1
clone size: NA

CDR3 DNA: TGCGCCAGCAGCGCAGGGGGCGGTGAGCAGTTCTTC
CDR3 protein: CASSAGGGEQFF
J gene: TRBJ2-1
D gene: TRBD1
V gene: TRBV10-2
clone size: NA

CDR3 DNA: TGCAGCGCTCCCCGCGCTCTAAGCGGGGGGCCGGGGAATGAGCAGTTCTTC
CDR3 protein: CSAPRALSGGPGNEQFF
J gene: TRBJ2-1
D gene: TRBD2
V gene: TRBV29-1
clone size: once

CDR3 DNA: TGTGCCAGCAGTAAGGGTTACGAGCAGTACTTC
CDR3 protein: CASSKGYEQYF
J gene: TRBJ2-7
D gene: NA
V gene: TRBV12-3/TRBV12-4
clone size: NA

CDR3 DNA: TGCGCCAGCACCAACGGGGTCTTAAACACTGAAGCTTTCTTT
CDR3 protein: CASTNGVLNTEAFF
J gene: TRBJ1-1
D gene: NA
V gene: TRBV5-1
clone size: NA

CDR3 DNA: TGTGCCAGCTCAGCTAGCGGGGAGTACAATGAGCAGTTCTTC
CDR3 protein: CASSASGEYNEQFF
J gene: TRBJ2-1
D gene: TRBD2
V gene: TRBV6-4
clone size: NA

CDR3 DNA: TGCAGCGCCGGCAATTACTCGGGCTCTGGAAACACCATATATTTT
CDR3 protein: CSAGNYSGSGNTIYF
J gene: TRBJ1-3
D gene: NA
V gene: TRBV29-1
clone size: NA

CDR3 DNA: TGTGCCAGCAGCGACCCGCGTGGGTATGGCTACACCTTC
CDR3 protein: CASSDPRGYGYTF
J gene: TRBJ1-2
D gene: NA
V gene: TRBV7-3
clone size: few

CDR3 DNA: TGTGCCAGCAGCCACAGGGGGCGTATCACTGAAGCTTTCTTT
CDR3 protein: CASSHRGRITEAFF
J gene: TRBJ1-1
D gene: TRBD1
V gene: TRBV6-7
clone size: NA

CDR3 DNA: TGTGCCAGCAGTCGACAGTACTCTGGGGCCAACGTCCTGACTTTC
CDR3 protein: CASSRQYSGANVLTF
J gene: TRBJ2-6
D gene: NA
V gene: TRBV6-5
clone size: NA

CDR3 DNA: TGTGCCAGCAGTCCCGGACAGGGTGTCCCGCCCCAGCATTTT
CDR3 protein: CASSPGQGVPPQHF
J gene: TRBJ1-5
D gene: TRBD1
V gene: TRBV6-5
clone size: NA

CDR3 DNA: TGTGCCAGCAGTTTTATTGGAGATACGCAGTATTTT
CDR3 protein: CASSFIGDTQYF
J gene: TRBJ2-3
D gene: NA
V gene: TRBV12-3/TRBV12-4
clone size: NA

CDR3 DNA: TGTGCCAGCAGCTCCCTCTCTAGACAGGGTTCGGTCGCTTTCTTT
CDR3 protein: CASSSLSRQGSVAFF
J gene: TRBJ1-1
D gene: TRBD1
V gene: TRBV7-9
clone size: few

CDR3 DNA: TGCAGCGTTGCCGTCAGGGCTAACTATGGCTACACCTTC
CDR3 protein: CSVAVRANYGYTF
J gene: TRBJ1-2
D gene: NA
V gene: TRBV29-1
clone size: few

CDR3 DNA: TGTGCCAGCAGTGACTCGAGGACTAGCGAGACAGATACGCAGTATTTT
CDR3 protein: CASSDSRTSETDTQYF
J gene: TRBJ2-3
D gene: TRBD2
V gene: TRBV6-4
clone size: NA

CDR3 DNA: TGTGCCAGCAGCCAGTATGGGGGACAGCGCTACGAGCAGTACTTC
CDR3 protein: CASSQYGGQRYEQYF
J gene: TRBJ2-7
D gene: TRBD1
V gene: TRBV3-1/TRBV3-2
clone size: NA